Below are 18 T cell receptor beta chains sequenced from a single sample in a study of T cells after yellow fever vaccination. MiXCR, applied by TCRdb to the 5' RACE reads, yields one record per CDR3 protein. The profile shows 300,000 to 400,000 distinct CDR3 sequences, roughly 8% of them singletons. The sample here was PBMCs, taken roughly 47 days after the first yellow fever vaccination. The receptor set was obtained from a man aged 18-30 years who received the YFV17D yellow fever vaccine.

In this sample, this clonotype turned up a few times. The chain uses TRBV4-3 and TRBJ2-1, with D possibly matching TRBD2 (6 bases). The CDR3 has 15 residues. V was trimmed by 0 bases and J by 2 bases, leaving 8 bases between them. The germline V gene encodes CDR1 LGHNA and CDR2 YSLEER. CDR3 in amino acids: CASSQEGLTYNEQFF. The DNA of the CDR3 is TGCGCCAGCAGCCAAGAGGGACTGACCTACAATGAGCAGTTCTTC.

This clonotype was found a few times. The chain carries TRBV7-2 and TRBJ2-7, with 8 bases identical to TRBD2. The CDR3 is made up of 13 amino acids. CDR1 and CDR2 (germline): SGHTA, FQGNSA. The V gene end was trimmed by 5 bases and the J gene end by 3 bases; junction bases not matched to a gene: 3. DNA of the CDR3: TGTGCCAGCAGCACCCTAGCGGGCTACGAGCAGTACGTC. It is translated as CASSTLAGYEQYV.

This chain links TRBV9 with TRBJ2-2; 7 bases match TRBD2. The germline V gene has CDR1 SGDLS and CDR2 YYNGEE. There are 14 residues in the CDR3. J lost 6 bases, V lost 6 bases, and 8 bases had no gene match. In DNA form, the CDR3 reads TGTGCCAGCACCATTAGCGGGTACGCCGGGGAGCTGTTTTTT. Its protein product is CASTISGYAGELFF.

The chain couples TRBV4-3 to TRBJ2-2; possibly TRBD1 or TRBD2 for D (5 bases each). CDR3 length: 17 residues. V dropped 4 bases and J dropped 1 base, with 16 bases sitting between them. Germline CDR1 LGHNA, CDR2 YSLEER. The CDR3 loop reads CASSPVARGKNTGELFF. The CDR3 DNA follows: TGCGCCAGCAGCCCCGTTGCGAGGGGCAAGAACACCGGGGAGCTGTTTTTT.

The rearrangement joins TRBV6-2 or TRBV6-3 to TRBJ2-1; 8 bases are a match to TRBD2. The V segment lost 1 base and the J segment 3 bases; nucleotides outside the gene matches: 2. This CDR3 region has 15 residues. CDR1 and CDR2 (germline): MNHEY, SVGEGT. In DNA form, the CDR3 reads TGTGCCAGCAGTTACTACGGGGGGGGCTACAATGAGCAGTTCTTC. As protein: CASSYYGGGYNEQFF.

The sample holds a few counts of this clonotype. V and J are TRBV3-1 and TRBJ1-4; D not certain. The CDR3 spans 16 residues. Trimming cost V 4 bases and J 7 bases, with 19 bases left between them. Germline values: CDR1 LGHDT, CDR2 YNNKEL (reference sequence). Here the CDR3 reads CASSLGSGVRGEKLFF. The CDR3 region has the DNA TGTGCCAGCAGCCTAGGGTCGGGCGTTCGCGGTGAAAAACTGTTTTTT.

Points on this clonotype: One end of the junction does not line up with germline, which may come from a read error. The chain has TRBV20-1 and TRBJ2-2; D is ambiguous. Germline-derived CDR1 and CDR2 are DFQATT and SNEGSKA (reference sequence). CDR3 length equals 15 residues. The CDR3 loop is CCARESAMNTGELFF. CDR3 sequence (DNA): TGCTGTGCTAGAGAGTCGGCGATGAACACCGGGGAGCTGTTTTTT.

This clonotype has only one observation. This rearrangement joins TRBV5-4 to TRBJ1-3; no clear D. Per the germline V gene, CDR1 is SGHNT and CDR2 is YYREEE (reference sequence). The CDR3 contains 15 residues. The V end lost 0 bases, the J end lost 0 bases, and 7 bases lay between the germline ends. CDR3 nucleotide sequence: TGTGCCAGCAGCTTGGGAGGAAACTCTGGAAACACCATATATTTT. Amino acids: CASSLGGNSGNTIYF.

At least ten counts were recorded for this clonotype. The chain combines TRBV6-2 or TRBV6-3 with TRBJ2-1; 9 bases are shared with TRBD1. V lost 1 base to trimming and J lost 9 bases; unmatched junction nucleotides: 10. This CDR3 region has 16 residues. Germline V gene sequence: CDR1 MNHEY, CDR2 SVGEGT. The CDR3 nucleotides are TGTGCCAGCAGTTACTGGCGGACAGGGGAGTCTGGTGAGCAGTTCTTC. Its translation is CASSYWRTGESGEQFF.

This clonotype came up many times. The genes are TRBV7-2 and TRBJ2-1; D gene unclear. V lost 3 bases, J lost 0 bases, and 9 bases lay in between. CDR1 is SGHTA, CDR2 FQGNSA, per germline. The CDR3 runs to 15 residues. The CDR3 reads CASSFTDSSYNEQFF. CDR3 DNA: TGTGCCAGCAGCTTTACGGATAGCTCCTACAATGAGCAGTTCTTC. The variable domain in full, completed from reference TRBV7-2 and TRBJ2-1, reads GAGVSQSPSNKVTEKGKDVELRCDPISGHTALYWYRQSLGQGLEFLIYFQGNSAPDKSGLPSDRFSAERTGGSVSTLTIQRTQQEDSAVYLCASSFTDSSYNEQFFGPGTRLTVL.

This clonotype has at least ten counts. The chain combines TRBV7-2 with TRBJ2-5; no clear D. This CDR3 region has 13 residues. V lost 5 bases and J 4 bases, leaving 11 bases between the germline ends. The germline V gene has CDR1 SGHTA and CDR2 FQGNSA. In DNA form, the CDR3 reads TGTGCCAGCAGCCCAAGGTGGCGAGAGACCCAGTACTTC. Translation: CASSPRWRETQYF. Full variable domain (missing parts from reference TRBV7-2 and TRBJ2-5): GAGVSQSPSNKVTEKGKDVELRCDPISGHTALYWYRQSLGQGLEFLIYFQGNSAPDKSGLPSDRFSAERTGGSVSTLTIQRTQQEDSAVYLCASSPRWRETQYFGPGTRLLVL.

This clonotype was observed many times. DNA of the CDR3: TGTGCCAGCAGCTTTGTGCGGGGGCCATACAATGAGCAGTTCTTC. Translation gives CASSFVRGPYNEQFF. The rearrangement uses TRBV5-5 and TRBJ2-1; tentatively, D is TRBD2 (7 bases). V shed 2 bases and J shed 4 bases, with 13 bases lying between them. The CDR3 extends over 15 amino acids. The germline CDR1 and CDR2 sequences are SGHKS and YYEKEE (reference sequence).

The V and J genes are TRBV5-1 and TRBJ2-1, with D possibly called TRBD1 or TRBD2 (6 bases each). Germline-derived CDR1 and CDR2 are SGHRS and YFSETQ. V was cut by 4 bases and J by 10 bases, with 12 bases left in between. The CDR3 is made up of 12 amino acids. This chain's CDR3 is CASSSTGREQFF. The CDR3 DNA is TGCGCCAGCAGCAGTACAGGGAGGGAGCAGTTCTTC.

This clonotype was recorded a few times. The chain combines TRBV20-1 with TRBJ2-1; 9 bases are shared with TRBD2. V shed 3 bases, J shed 9 bases, and the junction held 18 bases outside the gene matches. The germline V gene encodes CDR1 DFQATT and CDR2 SNEGSKA (reference sequence). The CDR3 loop spans 17 amino acids. CDR3 amino acids: CSARRGLRLAGFAEQFF. The CDR3 coding sequence is TGCAGTGCTAGGCGGGGGTTGCGGCTAGCGGGATTCGCTGAGCAGTTCTTC.

Only a few counts were recorded for this clonotype. One junction end does not reproduce the germline sequence, and a read error may be involved. This chain uses TRBV5-1 with TRBJ2-5; D not certain. CDR1 and CDR2 from the germline V gene are SGHRS and YFSETQ. The CDR3 sequence is 11 residues long. CDR3: CASTINGPWSF. For the CDR3, the DNA is TGCGCCAGCACTATAAATGGACCCTGGAGCTTC.

This clonotype was seen a few times. One end of the junction is discordant with germline, which a read error may explain. The chain has TRBV5-5 and TRBJ1-1; D remains ambiguous. Looked up from germline, CDR1 is SGHKS and CDR2 is YYEKEE (reference sequence). This CDR3 comprises 17 residues. The CDR3 DNA is TGTGCCAGCAGCCCGAGGCCAGCAACTCAACATAACATTGAAGCTTTCTTT. Translating gives CASSPRPATQHNIEAFF.

There are a few counts of this clonotype. The chain employs TRBV5-1 and TRBJ2-4; the D is unclear. V was pared by 0 bases and J by 6 bases, with 10 bases between. Germline loops: CDR1 SGHRS, CDR2 YFSETQ. The CDR3 spans 14 residues. The CDR3 bases are TGCGCCAGCAGCTTGGGGGCTTCCCCAAACATTCAGTACTTC. This sequence encodes CASSLGASPNIQYF.

The J gene is TRBJ2-3, the V gene TRBV5-1; TRBD2 aligns across 7 bases. Germline V gene lookup returns CDR1 SGHRS and CDR2 YFSETQ. The V segment lost 6 bases and the J segment 2 bases; nucleotides outside the gene matches: 9. The CDR3 has 15 residues. As DNA, the CDR3 is TGCGCCAGCACCCTAAGCGGGGTAGCCACAGATACGCAGTATTTT. The encoded protein is CASTLSGVATDTQYF.